A single sample gave rise to the 31 T cell receptor beta chains below, sequenced in a study of T-cell reconstitution after alpha-beta-depleted transplantation in children listed by TCRdb under 2016. The sample's treatment or condition, from its label and the paper: allogeneic hematopoietic cell transplantation with graft depleted of TCRalphabeta T cells and CD19 B cells. Libraries came from PCR. Sequencing took place on an Illumina HiSeq 2500. Molecular barcoding was employed in the preparation of TCR libraries, with unique molecular identifiers being used to normalize TCRbeta repertoire quantification. TCRdb trimmed public reads at Q25 via fastp, called clones via MiXCR and kept in-frame beta chains. Merged by CDR3 protein, the rows form single entries marked with the most common genes and DNA. The sample table holds 250,000 or so distinct CDR3 sequences, of which 20% to 30% were seen once. The biggest ten clones account for about 5% of the sample.

Sequences were derived from PBMCs, mostly from graft donor cells, sampled 360 days after TCRalphabeta/CD19-depleted stem cell transplant. These receptors originate from a female patient aged 2-10 years who had a stem cell transplant for congenital amegakaryocytic thrombocytopenia, so the T cells may come from the graft donor.

The rearrangement uses TRBV28 and TRBJ2-7, with D tentatively TRBD1 or TRBD2 (6 bases each). Germline V gene data show CDR1 as MDHEN and CDR2 as SYDVKM. The CDR3 is 15 residues long. Trimming took off 6 bases at V and 1 base at J, with 16 bases between the two ends. DNA of the CDR3: TGTGCCAGCAGCGAGCCGGGGGCCCTATCCTACGAGCAGTACTTC. Translation gives CASSEPGALSYEQYF.

This clonotype was picked up a small number of times. The chain recombines TRBV29-1 with TRBJ2-3, with D maybe TRBD1 (6 bases). Trimming removed 7 bases from V and 3 bases from J, with 14 bases in between. There are 13 residues in the CDR3. Germline CDR1 and CDR2: SQVTM and ANQGSEA. CDR3 DNA sequence: TGCAGCGGCCTAACCCAGGGGACAGATACGCAGTATTTT. Translation: CSGLTQGTDTQYF.

In this sample, this clonotype turned up a few times. V gene TRBV4-1 combines with J gene TRBJ1-1; D remains ambiguous. The length of the CDR3 is 14 residues. Per the germline V gene, CDR1 is MGHRA and CDR2 is YSYEKL. The ends were cut back, 1 base at V and 8 bases at J, with 14 bases in the middle. The CDR3 sequence: CASSQVLSPGEAFF. The CDR3 DNA reads TGCGCCAGCAGCCAAGTTTTAAGTCCGGGGGAAGCTTTCTTT.

This clonotype was counted a few times. The chain couples TRBV9 to TRBJ2-7; D perhaps matches TRBD1 (5 bases). Germline V lookup: CDR1 SGDLS, CDR2 YYNGEE. V was clipped by 0 bases and J by 3 bases, with 16 bases between them. The CDR3 has 16 amino acids. The CDR3: CASSVVPGHFLYEQYF. In nucleotides, the CDR3 is TGTGCCAGCAGCGTAGTCCCAGGGCACTTCCTCTACGAGCAGTACTTC.

The chain recombines TRBV15 with TRBJ2-3; 8 positions agree with TRBD1. The CDR3 contains 14 residues. CDR1 and CDR2 (germline): LNHNV, YYDKDF (reference sequence). V lost 5 bases and J lost 3; bases outside the gene matches: 4. The CDR3 region has the DNA TGTGCCACCAGCGGACAGGGAAGTACAGATACGCAGTATTTT. Residues: CATSGQGSTDTQYF.

In this sample, this clonotype turned up a few times. This CDR3 is CASRGDYTYEQYF. DNA for the CDR3: TGTGCCAGCAGAGGGGACTACACCTACGAGCAGTACTTC. This chain joins TRBV2 and TRBJ2-7; 7 bases line up with TRBD2. Germline V gene lookup returns CDR1 SNHLY and CDR2 FYNNEI. This CDR3 has 13 residues. Unmatched junction bases numbered 4, after V lost 6 bases and J lost 2 bases.

In this sample, this clonotype turned up a few times. The rearrangement joins TRBV20-1 to TRBJ2-3, with a tentative D call TRBD2 (6 bases). Germline V CDR1 and CDR2: DFQATT, SNEGSKA (reference sequence). Deletions cut 4 bases from V and 2 bases from J, with 19 bases between. This CDR3 is 16 amino acids long. The CDR3 loop is CSATTTSTQTTDTQYF. DNA for the CDR3: TGCAGTGCTACTACGACTAGTACCCAAACCACAGATACGCAGTATTTT.

This clonotype occurred many times. Written as DNA, the CDR3 is TGTGCCACCGGACCAGGGGGGGCCAAAGATACGCAGTATTTT. This sequence encodes CATGPGGAKDTQYF. The chain couples TRBV28 to TRBJ2-3; D is possibly TRBD1 or TRBD2 (7 bases each). Per germline, CDR1 MDHEN and CDR2 SYDVKM. This CDR3 has 14 residues. Trimming cost V 10 bases and J 5 bases, with 19 bases left between them. The whole variable domain, remainder taken from reference TRBV28 and TRBJ2-3, is DVKVTQSSRYLVKRTGEKVFLECVQDMDHENMFWYRQDPGLGLRLIYFSYDVKMKEKGDIPEGYSVSREKKERFSLILESASTNQTSMYLCATGPGGAKDTQYFGPGTRLTVL.

This sequence joins TRBV10-3 and TRBJ1-2; D is undetermined. CDR1 is ENHRY, CDR2 SYGVKD, per germline. The CDR3 runs 13 residues. V was pared by 2 bases and J by 0 bases, with 4 bases between. The CDR3 reads CAISERPNYGYTF. The DNA of the CDR3 is TGTGCCATCAGTGAGCGCCCTAACTATGGCTACACCTTC.

This clonotype was detected many times. The chain couples TRBV6-5 to TRBJ2-1, with a possible D match to TRBD2 (7 bases). Germline CDR1 and CDR2: MNHEY and SVGAGI. The CDR3 has 13 amino acids. The V end lost 7 bases, the J end lost 7 bases, and 14 bases lay between the germline ends. The CDR3 protein is CASKVQGGNEQFF. As DNA, the CDR3 is TGTGCCAGCAAGGTACAGGGAGGGAATGAGCAGTTCTTC.

In this sample, this clonotype turned up a few times. The V gene is TRBV10-3, the J gene TRBJ1-2; D is uncertain. The CDR3 covers 12 residues. V dropped 4 bases and J dropped 4 bases, with 7 bases sitting between them. Germline CDR1 reads ENHRY; CDR2 reads SYGVKD. The CDR3 DNA follows: TGTGCCATCAGTGTTTGGGCCTATGGCTACACCTTC. This gives the protein CAISVWAYGYTF.

The V call is TRBV15, the J call TRBJ2-3; D remains unclear. Germline lookup yields CDR1 LNHNV and CDR2 YYDKDF (reference sequence). Trimming pared 5 bases from V and 6 bases from J, leaving 15 bases between. CDR3 size: 14 residues. The DNA for the CDR3 is TGTGCCACCAGCCTGGACGGCCTAGAGGATACGCAGTATTTT. Amino acids: CATSLDGLEDTQYF.

J is TRBJ1-2 and V is TRBV12-3 or TRBV12-4, with D uncertain. This CDR3 has 14 amino acids. Trimming removed 0 bases from V and 8 bases from J, with 13 bases in between. CDR3 DNA: TGTGCCAGCAGTTTAGCAGGACGTTCGCGCGGCTACACCTTC. Translating it yields CASSLAGRSRGYTF.

Written as DNA, the CDR3 is TGCGCCAGCAGACCACGTTGGGCCGGCACAGATACGCAGTATTTT. Translating gives CASRPRWAGTDTQYF. J is TRBJ2-3 and V is TRBV5-1; unclear D gene. The CDR3 is 15 residues long. Germline CDR1 is SGHRS and CDR2 is YFSETQ. Trimming stripped 5 bases from V and 1 base from J, with 14 bases between.

This rearrangement joins TRBV6-1 to TRBJ1-2; the D gene is possibly TRBD1 (6 bases). The V end lost 5 bases, the J end lost 4 bases, and 14 bases lay between the germline ends. Germline values: CDR1 MNHNS, CDR2 SASEGT. The CDR3 consists of 14 residues. CDR3: CASSRRGAPYGYTF. Written as DNA, the CDR3 is TGTGCCAGCAGTCGACGGGGGGCCCCCTATGGCTACACCTTC.

The V and J genes are TRBV6-1 and TRBJ2-3; TRBD2 agrees at 9 bases. V lost 6 bases, J lost 5 bases, and 9 bases stayed unmatched. CDR3 size: 15 residues. In germline, CDR1 is MNHNS, CDR2 SASEGT. CDR3 residues: CASRWSSGVRDTQYF. Here the CDR3 DNA reads TGTGCCAGCAGGTGGTCTAGCGGGGTGAGAGATACGCAGTATTTT.

The V gene is TRBV20-1, the J gene TRBJ2-3, with 7 bases matching TRBD2. There are 13 residues in the CDR3. Per germline, CDR1 DFQATT and CDR2 SNEGSKA (reference sequence). The V segment lost 7 bases and the J segment 2 bases; nucleotides outside the gene matches: 6. As DNA, the CDR3 is TGCAGTGTAGGGGACTACAACACAGATACGCAGTATTTT. Amino acids: CSVGDYNTDTQYF.

The chain employs TRBV2 and TRBJ2-1; no clear D. V gave up 3 bases and J gave up 6 bases, with 18 bases separating them. This CDR3 contains 16 residues. Per germline, CDR1 SNHLY and CDR2 FYNNEI. CDR3 residues: CASSDFGLVALNEQFF. The CDR3 nucleotides read TGTGCCAGCAGTGATTTTGGTCTAGTCGCTCTCAATGAGCAGTTCTTC.

There are a few counts of this clonotype. The chain joins TRBV7-2 to TRBJ1-2, with 12 nucleotides matching TRBD1. The trim removed 1 base at V and 4 bases at J, leaving 1 base unmatched. Looked up from germline, CDR1 is SGHTA and CDR2 is FQGNSA. The CDR3 covers 15 residues. The CDR3 DNA is TGTGCCAGCAGCTTAGAGGGACAGGGGGCCTATGGCTACACCTTC. It codes for CASSLEGQGAYGYTF.

This sequence joins TRBV11-3 and TRBJ2-2, with unresolved D. The CDR3 has 16 amino acids. V gave up 5 bases and J gave up 0 bases, with 13 bases separating them. Germline V gene lookup returns CDR1 SGHNT and CDR2 YENEEA. The CDR3 DNA is TGTGCCAGCAGCCTGGTAGCTAGTCCGAACACCGGGGAGCTGTTTTTT. Translated: CASSLVASPNTGELFF.

V is TRBV20-1 and J is TRBJ1-1; possibly TRBD1 for D (6 bases). CDR3 length: 14 residues. Germline V lookup: CDR1 DFQATT, CDR2 SNEGSKA (reference sequence). Trimming pared 3 bases from V and 3 bases from J, leaving 14 bases between. The CDR3 region is CSARSQGSDTEAFF. In nucleotides, the CDR3 is TGCAGTGCTAGGAGTCAGGGGTCCGACACTGAAGCTTTCTTT.

The CDR3 reads CASSPSWGDETQYF. DNA of the CDR3: TGTGCCAGCAGTCCATCATGGGGAGACGAGACCCAGTACTTC. The V call is TRBV7-9, the J call TRBJ2-5; a weak D match, TRBD2 (5 bases). CDR1 and CDR2 (germline): SEHNR, FQNEAQ (reference sequence). There are 14 residues in the CDR3. Trimming took 6 bases from V and 5 from J, leaving 16 bases between them.

The rearrangement links TRBV10-3 to TRBJ2-2; D may be TRBD1 (6 bases). The CDR3 extends over 16 amino acids. Trimming took off 7 bases at V and 4 bases at J, with 19 bases between the two ends. CDR1 ENHRY and CDR2 SYGVKD come from the germline V gene. Here the CDR3 reads CAIKETSGQPTGELFF. The CDR3 DNA reads as TGTGCCATCAAGGAAACGTCCGGACAGCCCACCGGGGAGCTGTTTTTT.

In its sample, this clonotype was seen a few times. V gene TRBV28 combines with J gene TRBJ1-5; D unclear. V lost 3 bases, J lost 5 bases, and 23 bases lay in between. Germline CDR1 reads MDHEN; CDR2 reads SYDVKM. This CDR3 is built from 18 residues. The CDR3 DNA is TGTGCCAGCAGTTTGCGAGAACCAGCAAAATTTTACGATCAGCCCCAGCATTTT. Translating it yields CASSLREPAKFYDQPQHF.

CDR3 nucleotides: TGCAGTGCGACCGGGACAGGGGTCACCGGGGAGCTGTTTTTT. Translated, it gives CSATGTGVTGELFF. V is TRBV20-1 and J is TRBJ2-2, with 10 bases fitting TRBD1. Germline CDR1 and CDR2: DFQATT and SNEGSKA (reference sequence). V lost 6 bases to trimming and J lost 4 bases; unmatched junction nucleotides: 5. The CDR3 runs 14 residues.

This clonotype has a handful of counts. This chain uses TRBV20-1 with TRBJ2-7; D perhaps matches TRBD1 (5 bases). CDR1 and CDR2 (germline): DFQATT, SNEGSKA (reference sequence). The CDR3 totals 15 residues. V was shortened by 4 bases and J by 0 bases, with 16 bases between the two germline ends. The CDR3 region is CSAKKSGNPSYEQYF. The CDR3, as DNA: TGCAGTGCTAAGAAATCAGGGAACCCCTCCTACGAGCAGTACTTC.

This clonotype turned up a few times. The rearrangement uses TRBV4-1 and TRBJ2-7, with 8 bases identical to TRBD2. The germline CDR1 and CDR2 sequences are MGHRA and YSYEKL. With V trimmed by 1 base and J by 0 bases, 11 bases remained unmatched. The CDR3 has 18 amino acids. The CDR3 nucleotides are TGCGCCAGCAGCCAAGTCCCCCTTAGCGGGGCGAGCTCCTACGAGCAGTACTTC. Residues: CASSQVPLSGASSYEQYF.

V gene TRBV28 combines with J gene TRBJ2-7; TRBD1 agrees at 7 bases. Trimming cost V 9 bases and J 0 bases; bases outside gene matches: 11. Germline CDR1 and CDR2: MDHEN and SYDVKM. The CDR3 totals 15 residues. The CDR3 loop reads CASEGGRTYSYEQYF. DNA for the CDR3: TGTGCCAGTGAAGGGGGCAGGACCTACTCCTACGAGCAGTACTTC.

This clonotype was found a few times. The chain is built from TRBV4-2 and TRBJ2-7; D tentatively fits TRBD1 or TRBD2 (7 bases each). Trimming took off 0 bases at V and 5 bases at J, with 14 bases between the two ends. Germline assignment: CDR1 LGHNA and CDR2 YNFKEQ. The CDR3 runs 15 residues. This CDR3 reads CASSQDGRGLDEQYF. Here the CDR3 DNA reads TGTGCCAGCAGCCAAGATGGGAGGGGGCTCGACGAGCAGTACTTC.

V gene TRBV5-1 combines with J gene TRBJ2-1; 14 bases are a match to TRBD2. This CDR3 has 16 residues. After removal of 0 bases from V and 8 bases from J, the junction contained 4 bases not matched to a gene. CDR1 SGHRS and CDR2 YFSETQ come from the germline V gene. DNA of the CDR3: TGCGCCAGCAGCTTGGAGACTAGCGGGAGGGGCGATGAGCAGTTCTTC. Its protein is CASSLETSGRGDEQFF.

This chain joins TRBV20-1 and TRBJ1-6; D call uncertain. This CDR3 has 12 amino acids. Trimming cost V 3 bases and J 9 bases, with 9 bases left between them. Germline CDR1 and CDR2: DFQATT and SNEGSKA (reference sequence). The CDR3 sequence: CSASGRISPLHF. In DNA, the CDR3 is TGCAGTGCTAGCGGGCGGATTTCACCCCTCCACTTT.